The TCR beta chain under discussion was sequenced for a study of blood T cells in healthy people across ages. The study's findings and limits: There were more naive CD4+ cells and higher diversity in long-lived donors than in aged donors. Roughly linear declines in TCR beta diversity per million T cells occurred with age.

Using a J-beta primer mix together with a sample-barcoded 5' primer, a second PCR was run for roughly 7 to 11 cycles. All samples gave at least 2.5 million CDR3-containing paired-end reads. Via MiXCR, TCRdb re-called the 5' RACE reads, giving one row per CDR3 protein. The table records about 640,000 distinct CDR3 sequences, around three fifths of them present only once. This clonotype was detected many times. Its antigen is not identified. Peripheral blood was drawn, ten milliliters per donor. Germline V gene lookup returns CDR1 MNHEY and CDR2 SMNVEV (reference sequence). The ends were cut back, 2 bases at V and 2 bases at J, with 9 bases in the middle. The CDR3 sequence is 14 residues long.

V usage is TRBV27 and J usage is TRBJ2-5; D call uncertain. Sample: blood. The sequence was obtained from a man aged 60-69 years in good health. CDR3 sequence reads: CASSLRLSQETQYF. For the CDR3, the DNA is TGTGCCAGCAGTTTAAGGCTAAGTCAAGAGACCCAGTACTTC.